Given below is one T cell receptor beta chain in context. Original analysis: Amplification from reference gene primers served as the basis for estimated nucleated cell counts. TCRdb's copy holds only in-frame clones and misses some; the assay was immunoSEQ multiplex PCR. D and trimming come from the DNA, and the V and J calls and clone size come from that table. The table includes about 24,000 clones, around 88% detected once. These data are taken from a study of blood T cell repertoires in COVID-19. For the study at large: The United States, Italy and Spain supplied acute and convalescent COVID-19 samples. The cDNA or gDNA used as material had been derived from T cells, B-cell-depleted T cells, or PBMCs.

Trimming left V 3 bases short and J 6 bases short, with 11 bases between. Germline lookup yields CDR1 LGHDT and CDR2 YNNKEL (reference sequence). The CDR3 spans 13 residues. The clonotype comes from a human donor with active COVID-19. The donor label of this sample is uncertain. The chain recombines TRBV3-1 (or the pseudogene TRBV3-2) with TRBJ1-2; D call uncertain. Source material: peripheral blood. The CDR3 protein is CASSHGGEHGYTF. CDR3 in DNA: TGTGCCAGCAGCCATGGCGGGGAGCATGGCTACACCTTC.